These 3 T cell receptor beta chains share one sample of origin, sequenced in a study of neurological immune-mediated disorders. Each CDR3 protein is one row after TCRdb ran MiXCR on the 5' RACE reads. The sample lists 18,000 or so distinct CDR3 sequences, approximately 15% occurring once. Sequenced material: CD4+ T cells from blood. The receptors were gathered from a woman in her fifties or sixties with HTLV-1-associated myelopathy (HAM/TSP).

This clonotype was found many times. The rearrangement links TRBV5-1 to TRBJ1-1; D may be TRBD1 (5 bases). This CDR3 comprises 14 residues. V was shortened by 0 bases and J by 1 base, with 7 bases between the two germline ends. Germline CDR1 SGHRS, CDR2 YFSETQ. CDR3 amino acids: CASSLGGENTEAFF. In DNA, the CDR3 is TGCGCCAGCAGCTTGGGGGGCGAGAACACTGAAGCTTTCTTT.

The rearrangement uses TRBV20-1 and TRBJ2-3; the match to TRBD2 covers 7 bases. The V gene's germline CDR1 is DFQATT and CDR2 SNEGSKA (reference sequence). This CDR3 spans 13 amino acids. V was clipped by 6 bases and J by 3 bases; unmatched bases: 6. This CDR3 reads CSAQAGRTDTQYF. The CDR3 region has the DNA TGCAGTGCCCAAGCGGGGCGAACAGATACGCAGTATTTT.

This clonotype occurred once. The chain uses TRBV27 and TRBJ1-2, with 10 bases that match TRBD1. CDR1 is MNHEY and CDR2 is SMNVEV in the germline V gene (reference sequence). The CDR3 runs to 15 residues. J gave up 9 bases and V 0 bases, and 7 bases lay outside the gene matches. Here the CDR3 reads CASSLSGTGVRSYTF. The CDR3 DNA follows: TGTGCCAGCAGTTTATCGGGGACAGGGGTAAGGAGCTACACCTTC.